The T cell receptor (beta chain) under discussion was sequenced for a study of shared clonotypes between healthy human individuals. Study-level points and caveats: The expectation was that sequencing depth would affect clonotype sharing among donors.

The CDR3 runs to 14 residues. With V trimmed by 5 bases and J by 6 bases, 7 bases remained unmatched. Germline CDR1 reads SGHTA; CDR2 reads FQGNSA. In regard to this clone: Its antigen remains unidentified.

The authors distributed each subset's genomic DNA evenly over several immunoSEQ plates. Here immunoSEQ multiplex PCR was the method, and the copy in TCRdb shows in-frame clones only, minus some. There are millions of clones in the sample; roughly 94% occur only once, and 0.1% to 0.15% lies in the top ten. Sequencing was performed on naive CD4+ T cells sorted from blood. Subset given: CD45RA+ positively selected. The source is a man aged 18 to 30 in good health. V usage is TRBV7-2 and J usage is TRBJ2-7; the match to TRBD2 covers 10 bases. In DNA, the CDR3 is TGTGCCAGCAGCCACCCTAGCGGGAGCGTCGAGCAGTACTTC. It yields the protein CASSHPSGSVEQYF.